The 25 T cell receptor beta chains given below trace back to one sample, sequenced in a study of T-cell memory formation after mild COVID-19. In TCRdb, the 5' RACE reads were re-called with MiXCR into one record per CDR3 protein. This sample has 400,000 to 500,000 distinct CDR3 sequences; around 17% occur once, and the top ten carry 20% to 25%. Source material: PBMCs or a T cell subset sorted from them (not recorded which). The receptor source for this set is a man aged 18 to 35 who had mild COVID-19 (a few samples of this study predate the infection). Cell type and time point are not known.

This clonotype has only a few counts. The chain is built from TRBV12-3 or TRBV12-4 and TRBJ2-3; D is unresolved. V was trimmed by 6 bases and J by 0 bases, leaving 13 bases between them. The CDR3 runs 15 residues. CDR3 sequence (DNA): TGTGCCAGCAGCCATGAAATCTCGAGCACAGATACGCAGTATTTT. Protein: CASSHEISSTDTQYF.

This rearrangement joins TRBV7-9 to TRBJ1-2, with 9 bases identical to TRBD1. V lost 4 bases and J lost 9; bases outside the gene matches: 6. Germline lookup yields CDR1 SEHNR and CDR2 FQNEAQ (reference sequence). The CDR3 totals 13 residues. CDR3 region: CASSSGQGMSYTF. The CDR3 DNA is TGTGCCAGCAGCTCGGGACAGGGCATGAGCTACACCTTC. Drawing the rest from reference TRBV7-9 and TRBJ1-2, the complete variable domain is DTGVSQNPRHKITKRGQNVTFRCDPISEHNRLYWYRQTLGQGPEFLTYFQNEAQLEKSRLLSDRFSAERPKGSFSTLEIQRTEQGDSAMYLCASSSGQGMSYTFGSGTRLTVV.

The CDR3 is CASSQERRGGVTDTQYF. CDR3 nucleotides: TGCGCCAGCAGCCAAGAACGGCGCGGGGGAGTTACAGATACGCAGTATTTT. The chain uses TRBV4-3 and TRBJ2-3, with TRBD2 matching 7 bases. Germline V gene sequence: CDR1 LGHNA, CDR2 YSLEER. The CDR3 is 17 amino acids. V shed 0 bases and J 3 bases; nucleotides not matched to a gene: 9.

Comments on this clonotype: The germline gene is not matched at one end of the junction; a read error may be the cause. This chain uses TRBV27 with TRBJ2-7; D call uncertain. Germline V gene sequence: CDR1 MNHEY, CDR2 SMNVEV (reference sequence). CDR3 length: 14 residues. In DNA form, the CDR3 reads TGTGACAGCAGTTTATTGGGAAGCTCCTACGAGCAGTACTTC. Protein sequence: CDSSLLGSSYEQYF.

The gene calls are TRBV5-1 and TRBJ2-7; TRBD1 might be the D (8 bases). The length of the CDR3 is 14 residues. Germline V gene lookup returns CDR1 SGHRS and CDR2 YFSETQ. V was cut by 0 bases and J by 3 bases, with 10 bases left in between. Here the CDR3 reads CASSLDRGGYEQYF. The CDR3 coding sequence is TGCGCCAGCAGCTTGGACAGGGGGGGCTACGAGCAGTACTTC.

This chain uses TRBV29-1 with TRBJ2-3; D is undetermined. The ends were cut back, 7 bases at V and 5 bases at J, with 16 bases in the middle. CDR1 is SQVTM and CDR2 is ANQGSEA in the germline V gene. The CDR3 runs 13 residues. The CDR3 DNA is TGCAGCGGAAGGACCCACGTTCAAGATACGCAGTATTTT. As protein: CSGRTHVQDTQYF.

The chain employs TRBV4-2 and TRBJ2-1; the match to TRBD2 covers 7 bases. Germline CDR1 is LGHNA and CDR2 is YNFKEQ. Trimming cost V 4 bases and J 4 bases; bases outside gene matches: 13. This CDR3 has 17 residues. CDR3 in amino acids: CASSPTLRAGSYNEQFF. Here the CDR3 DNA reads TGTGCCAGCAGCCCAACCCTAAGAGCGGGGTCTTACAATGAGCAGTTCTTC.

The rearrangement joins TRBV5-1 to TRBJ2-2; D gene unclear. CDR3 length: 15 residues. Germline assignment: CDR1 SGHRS and CDR2 YFSETQ. The ends were cut back, 0 bases at V and 5 bases at J, with 11 bases in the middle. CDR3 region: CASSLVWGGTGELFF. The DNA for the CDR3 is TGCGCCAGCAGCTTGGTTTGGGGTGGAACCGGGGAGCTGTTTTTT.

The chain carries TRBV25-1 and TRBJ2-3; 11 positions match TRBD2. Germline values: CDR1 MGHDK, CDR2 SYGVNS. V shed 6 bases, J shed 0 bases, and the junction held 8 bases outside the gene matches. CDR3 length: 17 residues. CDR3 coding DNA: TGTGCCAGCAGAACTAGCGGGGGCTCGACTAGCACAGATACGCAGTATTTT. Translating gives CASRTSGGSTSTDTQYF.

The rearrangement joins TRBV6-1 to TRBJ1-1, with D possibly TRBD1 on 6 matching bases. Per germline, CDR1 MNHNS and CDR2 SASEGT. The CDR3 extends over 14 amino acids. V lost 6 bases, J lost 1 base, and 12 bases lay in between. CDR3 DNA sequence: TGTGCCAGCAGCTGGGACACGCCGAACACTGAAGCTTTCTTT. The encoded protein is CASSWDTPNTEAFF.

This clonotype was seen a few times. This chain connects TRBV5-4 to TRBJ2-2; 10 bases are shared with TRBD1. J was trimmed by 10 bases and V by 3 bases; bases with no gene match: 3. Looked up from germline, CDR1 is SGHNT and CDR2 is YYREEE (reference sequence). The CDR3 consists of 13 residues. The CDR3 loop reads CASSWDRGVELFF. In DNA form, the CDR3 reads TGTGCCAGCAGCTGGGACAGGGGTGTGGAGCTGTTTTTT.

The chain uses TRBV7-2 and TRBJ1-2; TRBD1 might be the D (6 bases). V was shortened by 6 bases and J by 4 bases, with 12 bases between the two germline ends. This CDR3 comprises 13 residues. Germline V CDR1 and CDR2: SGHTA, FQGNSA. Here the CDR3 reads CASSFGGLYGYTF. The DNA for the CDR3 is TGTGCCAGCAGTTTTGGGGGGCTCTATGGCTACACCTTC.

The rearrangement links TRBV7-2 to TRBJ2-1; 8 bases match TRBD1. The CDR3 contains 14 residues. The trim removed 7 bases at V and 7 bases at J, leaving 9 bases unmatched. Germline CDR1 SGHTA, CDR2 FQGNSA. This CDR3 reads CASNGQGSKNEQFF. CDR3 sequence (DNA): TGTGCCAGCAACGGACAGGGTTCTAAGAATGAGCAGTTCTTC.

The chain employs TRBV7-2 and TRBJ2-5; TRBD2 aligns across 9 bases. V shed 2 bases and J 4 bases; nucleotides not matched to a gene: 8. CDR3 size: 16 residues. CDR1 is SGHTA and CDR2 is FQGNSA in the germline V gene. This CDR3 is CASSLSSGRLAETQYF. The CDR3 region has the DNA TGTGCCAGCAGCTTATCAAGCGGGAGGTTGGCAGAGACCCAGTACTTC.

This chain joins TRBV6-6 and TRBJ2-6; weak D call: TRBD1 (7 bases). Germline V gene lookup returns CDR1 MNHNY and CDR2 SVGAGI (reference sequence). V dropped 3 bases and J dropped 1 base, with 19 bases sitting between them. The CDR3 loop spans 19 amino acids. The CDR3 loop is CASSYAGRGVVSGANVLTF. CDR3 DNA sequence: TGTGCCAGCAGTTATGCGGGCAGGGGGGTCGTATCTGGGGCCAACGTCCTGACTTTC.

J is TRBJ1-4 and V is TRBV6-1; D is unresolved. The CDR3 loop spans 14 amino acids. Germline V lookup: CDR1 MNHNS, CDR2 SASEGT. The CDR3 nucleotides read TGTGCAAGTCGGGAATCCCCAACTAATGAAAAACTGTTTTTT. Translated, it gives CASRESPTNEKLFF.

This clonotype was observed at least ten times. The junction departs from the called germline gene at one end, perhaps through a read error. This sequence joins TRBV5-1 and TRBJ2-2; D might be TRBD1 or TRBD2, each matching 5 bases. This CDR3 is 13 amino acids long. The V gene's germline CDR1 is SGHRS and CDR2 YFSETQ. CDR3 region: CASSLGVTGELFF. The CDR3 bases are TGTGCCAGCAGCTTGGGGGTCACCGGGGAGCTGTTTTTT.

CDR3 nucleotide sequence: TGTGCCAGCAGCCAAGTGGACAGACTTAACACAGATACGCAGTATTTT. Translation: CASSQVDRLNTDTQYF. This chain connects TRBV4-2 to TRBJ2-3; possibly TRBD1 for D (6 bases). Germline loops: CDR1 LGHNA, CDR2 YNFKEQ. Trimming pared 1 base from V and 2 bases from J, leaving 13 bases between. There are 16 residues in the CDR3.

CDR3 sequence reads: CASSIKNTGELFF. The CDR3 DNA sequence: TGCGCCAGCAGCATAAAAAACACCGGGGAGCTGTTTTTT. The chain has TRBV5-1 and TRBJ2-2, with D unclear. This CDR3 is 13 amino acids long. The V end lost 4 bases, the J end lost 2 bases, and 6 bases lay between the germline ends. CDR1 and CDR2 from the germline V gene are SGHRS and YFSETQ.

V is TRBV5-6 and J is TRBJ2-5; no definite D call. The CDR3 is 15 amino acids. Per germline, CDR1 SGHDT and CDR2 YYEEEE. The V and J ends lost 8 bases and 4 bases respectively, with 21 bases between them. The CDR3 DNA follows: TGTGCCAGTCAAATCCGGTTGACTGAAGGAGAGACCCAGTACTTC. It encodes CASQIRLTEGETQYF.

This sequence joins TRBV18 and TRBJ2-3; D possibly corresponds to TRBD1 (5 bases). Trimming stripped 1 base from V and 5 bases from J, with 13 bases between. CDR1 and CDR2 from the germline V gene are KGHSH and LQKENI. CDR3 length: 15 amino acids. The CDR3 protein is CASSPLQGRVDTQYF. The CDR3 DNA reads as TGTGCCAGCTCACCACTCCAGGGCCGGGTAGATACGCAGTATTTT.

This chain joins TRBV5-4 and TRBJ2-1; 9 nucleotides agree with TRBD2. The junction had 7 bases not matched to a gene; V was cut back by 2 bases and J by 4 bases. This CDR3 has 16 residues. CDR1 SGHNT and CDR2 YYREEE come from the germline V gene (reference sequence). CDR3: CASSLMTSGQYNEQFF. The CDR3 DNA reads TGTGCCAGCAGCTTAATGACTAGCGGTCAATACAATGAGCAGTTCTTC.

The rearrangement uses TRBV14 and TRBJ1-5; D possibly corresponds to TRBD1 (6 bases). This CDR3 region has 17 residues. V lost 1 base to trimming and J lost 4 bases, with 17 bases between them. Looked up from germline, CDR1 is SGHDN and CDR2 is FVKESK. As DNA, the CDR3 is TGTGCCAGCAGCCAAGTAGCCCCGACAGGAGGGAATCAGCCCCAGCATTTT. This codes for CASSQVAPTGGNQPQHF. The entire variable domain, with the rest obtained from reference TRBV14 and TRBJ1-5, is as follows: EAGVTQFPSHSVIEKGQTVTLRCDPISGHDNLYWYRRVMGKEIKFLLHFVKESKQDESGMPNNRFLAERTGGTYSTLKVQPAELEDSGVYFCASSQVAPTGGNQPQHFGDGTRLSIL.

This clonotype was detected only a few times. The chain is built from TRBV27 and TRBJ1-1; D perhaps matches TRBD1 (6 bases). V was cut by 7 bases and J by 10 bases, with 10 bases left in between. Looked up from germline, CDR1 is MNHEY and CDR2 is SMNVEV (reference sequence). The CDR3 covers 10 residues. CDR3 DNA sequence: TGTGCCAGCATAAAGGGGGTAGCTTTCTTT. It yields the protein CASIKGVAFF.

The V gene is TRBV20-1, the J gene TRBJ1-1, with D perhaps matching TRBD1 (5 bases). The CDR3 loop spans 10 amino acids. The V gene's germline CDR1 is DFQATT and CDR2 SNEGSKA (reference sequence). V lost 7 bases, J lost 7 bases, and 10 bases lay in between. CDR3 loop: CSVGLDEAFF. CDR3 nucleotides: TGCAGTGTGGGGCTTGATGAAGCTTTCTTT.